This passage covers 23 T cell receptor beta chains from one sample sequenced in a study of cytomegalovirus exposure and HLA in healthy donors. With 60 Vbeta and 13 Jbeta primers, the PCR was carried out. The assay was immunoSEQ multiplex PCR, and TCRdb's table has in-frame clones only and misses some. Of roughly 190,000 clones in the sample, roughly 80% were seen once. Sequencing used PBMCs. Receptors originate from a man aged 50-60 years in good health and CMV-seronegative.

This clone was observed once. The V call is TRBV4-1, the J call TRBJ1-5; no clear D. The ends were cut back, 0 bases at V and 4 bases at J, with 7 bases in the middle. CDR3 length equals 14 residues. Per germline, CDR1 MGHRA and CDR2 YSYEKL. CDR3 DNA: TGCGCCAGCAGCCAAGAAATCACAAATCAGCCCCAGCATTTT. Translation: CASSQEITNQPQHF.

The V call is TRBV2, the J call TRBJ2-3, with 7 bases matching TRBD1. The CDR3 runs 16 residues. V shed 6 bases and J 4 bases; nucleotides not matched to a gene: 13. Germline V gene data show CDR1 as SNHLY and CDR2 as FYNNEI. The CDR3 DNA follows: TGTGCCAGCAGCGAAAGGGGGCTAGCAGGGGCAGATACGCAGTATTTT. It yields the protein CASSERGLAGADTQYF. Complete variable domain (other parts from reference TRBV2 and TRBJ2-3): EPEVTQTPSHQVTQMGQEVILRCVPISNHLYFYWYRQILGQKVEFLVSFYNNEISEKSEIFDDQFSVERPDGSNFTLKIRSTKLEDSAMYFCASSERGLAGADTQYFGPGTRLTVL.

This chain joins TRBV5-6 and TRBJ1-3, with D perhaps TRBD1 (5 bases). The CDR3 is made up of 15 amino acids. Trimming shortened V by 4 bases and J by 0 bases, and 11 bases separated the two germline ends. CDR1 is SGHDT and CDR2 is YYEEEE in the germline V gene. The CDR3: CASSLPGISGNTIYF. The CDR3 nucleotides are TGTGCCAGCAGCCTCCCAGGGATCTCTGGAAACACCATATATTTT. The entire variable domain, with the rest obtained from reference TRBV5-6 and TRBJ1-3, is as follows: DAGVTQSPTHLIKTRGQQVTLRCSPKSGHDTVSWYQQALGQGPQFIFQYYEEEERQRGNFPDRFSGHQFPNYSSELNVNALLLGDSALYLCASSLPGISGNTIYFGEGSWLTVV.

The chain joins TRBV7-9 to TRBJ1-4, with D hard to call. Germline loops: CDR1 SEHNR, CDR2 FQNEAQ (reference sequence). This CDR3 comprises 16 residues. With 5 bases removed from V and 8 bases from J, the gap between germline ends came to 21 bases. This chain's CDR3 is CASSPTPRTSNEKLFF. The CDR3 DNA sequence: TGTGCCAGCAGCCCCACCCCCAGAACTAGTAACGAAAAACTGTTTTTT.

This clone showed up just a few times. V gene TRBV25-1 combines with J gene TRBJ2-4; TRBD1 matches 8 bases. CDR1 is MGHDK, CDR2 SYGVNS, per germline. J lost 4 bases, V lost 3 bases, and 8 bases had no gene match. CDR3 size: 16 residues. Written as DNA, the CDR3 is TGTGCCAGCAGTGATGTGACAGGGGATGGTAAAAACATTCAGTACTTC. It specifies CASSDVTGDGKNIQYF. Full variable domain (outside the CDR3, taken from reference TRBV25-1 and TRBJ2-4): EADIYQTPRYLVIGTGKKITLECSQTMGHDKMYWYQQDPGMELHLIHYSYGVNSTEKGDLSSESTVSRIRTEHFPLTLESARPSHTSQYLCASSDVTGDGKNIQYFGAGTRLSVL.

V gene TRBV6-5 combines with J gene TRBJ2-5; weak D call: TRBD1 (6 bases). This CDR3 contains 12 residues. V gave up 6 bases and J gave up 5 bases, with 10 bases separating them. The V gene's germline CDR1 is MNHEY and CDR2 SVGAGI. In nucleotides, the CDR3 is TGTGCCAGCAGCCTAAGGGGGGAGACCCAGTACTTC. This translates into CASSLRGETQYF.

The genes are TRBV7-8 and TRBJ2-7, with D perhaps matching TRBD1 (6 bases). Germline V gene lookup returns CDR1 SGHVS and CDR2 FQNEAQ. The CDR3 sequence is 14 residues long. The germline V and J ends were trimmed by 8 bases and 2 bases, with 16 bases remaining between them. The CDR3 region has the DNA TGTGCCAGCGGCCCTCGGACAGCTACCTACGAGCAGTACTTC. Translating it yields CASGPRTATYEQYF.

The CDR3, as DNA: TGTGCCATCAGTGCCGGTAGTACGCAGTATTTT. This codes for CAISAGSTQYF. The rearrangement links TRBV10-3 to TRBJ2-3; no definite D call. The V and J ends lost 4 bases and 8 bases respectively, with 7 bases between them. The CDR3 covers 11 residues. From germline, CDR1 is ENHRY and CDR2 SYGVKD.

The CDR3 sequence: CASSSGNYGYTF. CDR3 DNA: TGTGCCAGCAGTTCAGGGAACTATGGCTACACCTTC. The rearrangement joins TRBV6-5 to TRBJ1-2, with TRBD1 as a possible D gene (5 bases). This CDR3 has 12 residues. V was clipped by 4 bases and J by 2 bases, with 5 bases between them. Germline values: CDR1 MNHEY, CDR2 SVGAGI.

Points on this clone: Other DNA variants within this sample encode the same CDR3. The chain couples TRBV5-1 to TRBJ2-7; TRBD1 matches at 9 bases. Germline CDR1 is SGHRS and CDR2 is YFSETQ. V shed 3 bases and J 4 bases; nucleotides not matched to a gene: 5. The CDR3 spans 14 residues. The CDR3 reads CASSSRDRAYEQYF. CDR3 sequence (DNA): TGCGCCAGCAGCTCCCGGGACAGGGCGTACGAGCAGTACTTC.

About this clone: Because the CDR3 is missing its conserved closing phenylalanine or tryptophan, this is likely a read error. The V call is TRBV6-1, the J call TRBJ1-2; 8 bases align to TRBD1. J lost 6 bases, V lost 0 bases, and 9 bases had no gene match. The CDR3 extends over 16 amino acids. Germline V lookup: CDR1 MNHNS, CDR2 SASEGT. The chain's CDR3 is CASSEAPGQGVNGYTL. Written as DNA, the CDR3 is TGTGCCAGCAGTGAAGCGCCAGGACAGGGAGTGAATGGCTACACCCTC.

V and J are TRBV2 and TRBJ2-5, with 9 positions matching TRBD1. Trimming cost V 6 bases and J 3 bases; bases outside gene matches: 11. The CDR3 is made up of 16 amino acids. Germline lookup yields CDR1 SNHLY and CDR2 FYNNEI. The CDR3 nucleotides are TGTGCCAGCAGCCTGCGCCTGGGACAGGGTAAAGAGACCCAGTACTTC. It yields the protein CASSLRLGQGKETQYF. The complete variable domain, with remaining parts taken from reference TRBV2 and TRBJ2-5, reads EPEVTQTPSHQVTQMGQEVILRCVPISNHLYFYWYRQILGQKVEFLVSFYNNEISEKSEIFDDQFSVERPDGSNFTLKIRSTKLEDSAMYFCASSLRLGQGKETQYFGPGTRLLVL.

The V gene is TRBV6-1, the J gene TRBJ1-6; D is unresolved. The V gene's germline CDR1 is MNHNS and CDR2 SASEGT. The V end lost 1 base, the J end lost 5 bases, and 9 bases lay between the germline ends. CDR3 length: 15 amino acids. CDR3 protein: CASSEGSVDNSPLHF. CDR3 DNA: TGTGCCAGCAGTGAAGGGAGTGTGGATAATTCACCCCTCCACTTT.

CDR3 nucleotide sequence: TGTGCCTGGAGTAATGCAGGGGGGTTTGAAGCTTTCTTT. It codes for CAWSNAGGFEAFF. The rearrangement links TRBV30 to TRBJ1-1, with 7 bases lining up with TRBD1. Germline assignment: CDR1 GTSNPN and CDR2 SVGIG (reference sequence). With 2 bases clipped from V and 7 bases from J, the junction kept 7 bases outside the gene matches. The CDR3 sequence is 13 residues long.

The chain couples TRBV10-3 to TRBJ2-3; D may be TRBD2 (7 bases). The CDR3 runs 17 residues. Germline V CDR1 and CDR2: ENHRY, SYGVKD. Trimming stripped 4 bases from V and 5 bases from J, with 22 bases between. The CDR3 sequence: CAISGDPSRGGIDTQYF. CDR3 sequence (DNA): TGTGCCATCAGTGGGGACCCCTCGAGGGGGGGGATAGATACGCAGTATTTT.

The chain is built from TRBV4-3 and TRBJ2-3, with TRBD2 identical over 7 bases. This CDR3 comprises 13 residues. CDR1 and CDR2 from the germline V gene are LGHNA and YSLEER. With 6 bases clipped from V and 4 bases from J, the junction kept 4 bases outside the gene matches. The CDR3 DNA reads as TGCGCCAGCAGGGAGAGCGGGGCAGATACGCAGTATTTT. This gives the protein CASRESGADTQYF.

The chain employs TRBV29-1 and TRBJ1-1; unclear D gene. Germline lookup yields CDR1 SQVTM and CDR2 ANQGSEA. The CDR3 is made up of 14 amino acids. V was clipped by 7 bases and J by 9 bases, with 24 bases between them. CDR3 nucleotide sequence: TGCAGCGCCGAGACCGGTACGGGAGGGAAAAAAGCTTTCTTT. Amino acid sequence: CSAETGTGGKKAFF. The full variable domain, its missing parts supplied by reference TRBV29-1 and TRBJ1-1, is SAVISQKPSRDICQRGTSLTIQCQVDSQVTMMFWYRQQPGQSLTLIATANQGSEATYESGFVIDKFPISRPNLTFSTLTVSNMSPEDSSIYLCSAETGTGGKKAFFGQGTRLTVV.

V is TRBV7-2 and J is TRBJ1-1; 7 bases agree with TRBD1. The CDR3 contains 15 residues. V dropped 3 bases and J dropped 6; count of bases not matched to a gene: 10. Germline V gene data show CDR1 as SGHTA and CDR2 as FQGNSA. DNA for the CDR3: TGTGCCAGCAGCTTGAGGGACAGTGGTCGATCTGAAGCTTTCTTT. It yields the protein CASSLRDSGRSEAFF.

The V call is TRBV27, the J call TRBJ1-4; 7 bases line up with TRBD1. Per the germline V gene, CDR1 is MNHEY and CDR2 is SMNVEV (reference sequence). With 6 bases clipped from V and 6 bases from J, the junction kept 10 bases outside the gene matches. The CDR3 has 15 residues. The CDR3: CASRGQGVADEKLFF. The CDR3 DNA sequence: TGTGCCAGCAGGGGGCAGGGGGTAGCGGATGAAAAACTGTTTTTT.

J is TRBJ2-3 and V is TRBV18; 9 positions agree with TRBD2. CDR1 and CDR2 (germline): KGHSH, LQKENI. This CDR3 is built from 15 residues. Trimming removed 2 bases from V and 3 bases from J; junction bases left unmatched: 3. CDR3 DNA sequence: TGTGCCAGCTCACCAGATAGCGGGGGAACAGATACGCAGTATTTT. It codes for CASSPDSGGTDTQYF. Filled out from reference TRBV18 and TRBJ2-3, the complete variable domain reads NAGVMQNPRHLVRRRGQEARLRCSPMKGHSHVYWYRQLPEEGLKFMVYLQKENIIDESGMPKERFSAEFPKEGPSILRIQQVVRGDSAAYFCASSPDSGGTDTQYFGPGTRLTVL.

This clone has a single count. The chain combines TRBV18 with TRBJ2-7; 7 positions match TRBD1. This CDR3 region has 19 residues. Germline V gene lookup returns CDR1 KGHSH and CDR2 LQKENI. J lost 1 base, V lost 3 bases, and 18 bases had no gene match. The CDR3 reads CASSPLPDAPGQPSYEQYF. In DNA, the CDR3 is TGTGCCAGCTCACCCCTGCCCGATGCACCGGGACAGCCGTCCTACGAGCAGTACTTC.

The rearrangement links TRBV30 to TRBJ2-1; a possible D gene is TRBD2 (7 bases). Trimming stripped 0 bases from V and 5 bases from J, with 8 bases between. The CDR3 runs 13 residues. Germline-derived CDR1 and CDR2 are GTSNPN and SVGIG (reference sequence). CDR3: CAWSVGGDNEQFF. CDR3 DNA sequence: TGTGCCTGGAGTGTAGGGGGGGACAATGAGCAGTTCTTC.

This sequence joins TRBV10-3 and TRBJ1-1; TRBD1 matches 7 bases. Germline CDR1 ENHRY, CDR2 SYGVKD. J gave up 1 base and V 7 bases, and 3 bases lay outside the gene matches. The CDR3 sequence is 13 residues long. CDR3 nucleotide sequence: TGTGCCATCACGAGACAGGGGAACACTGAAGCTTTCTTT. Its translation: CAITRQGNTEAFF.